Below, 15 T cell receptor beta chains from the same sample are listed, as sequenced in a study of identical twins. TCRdb re-derived calls from the 5' RACE reads in MiXCR, one entry per CDR3 protein. The data show 450,000 or so distinct CDR3 sequences, 12% to 15% seen once. These data also formed part of another study, on yellow fever vaccine responses in identical twins.

The source material was CD4+ T cells sorted from blood. Receptor source: a woman between 18 and 30 years old in good health.

The chain couples TRBV11-2 to TRBJ1-5; D possibly corresponds to TRBD1 (5 bases). From germline, CDR1 is SGHAT and CDR2 FQNNGV. Trimming took off 1 base at V and 6 bases at J, with 7 bases between the two ends. The CDR3 length is 13 residues. Written as DNA, the CDR3 is TGTGCCAGCAGCTTAGTTCAGGGTCAGCCCCAGCATTTT. It specifies CASSLVQGQPQHF.

This chain joins TRBV20-1 and TRBJ2-3, with a tentative D call TRBD1 (5 bases). The V end was cut by 5 bases, the J end by 3 bases, with 6 bases between. This CDR3 is 11 amino acids long. The germline V gene has CDR1 DFQATT and CDR2 SNEGSKA (reference sequence). CDR3 sequence: CSAYRTDTQYF. CDR3 coding DNA: TGCAGTGCTTACAGGACAGATACGCAGTATTTT.

This clonotype occurred many times. The chain has TRBV3-1 and TRBJ2-3, with unresolved D. Germline CDR1 LGHDT, CDR2 YNNKEL (reference sequence). V was cut by 6 bases and J by 2 bases, with 6 bases left in between. This CDR3 has 12 amino acids. CDR3 amino acids: CASSQVTDTQYF. CDR3 nucleotide sequence: TGTGCCAGCAGTCAGGTCACAGATACGCAGTATTTT.

This chain uses TRBV5-1 with TRBJ2-3, with TRBD1 matching 9 bases. J gave up 2 bases and V 7 bases, and 17 bases lay outside the gene matches. Germline assignment: CDR1 SGHRS and CDR2 YFSETQ. This CDR3 has 18 residues. CDR3 coding DNA: TGCGCCAGCCAAATAGAAACCCCCGGGACAGGGATCACAGATACGCAGTATTTT. This gives the protein CASQIETPGTGITDTQYF. Looking up the rest from reference TRBV5-1 and TRBJ2-3 gives the full variable domain: KAGVTQTPRYLIKTRGQQVTLSCSPISGHRSVSWYQQTPGQGLQFLFEYFSETQRNKGNFPGRFSGRQFSNSRSEMNVSTLELGDSALYLCASQIETPGTGITDTQYFGPGTRLTVL.

This clonotype was counted a few times. CDR3 sequence: CSASRDSGWETQYF. As DNA, the CDR3 is TGCAGTGCTAGTAGGGACAGCGGATGGGAGACCCAGTACTTC. The V call is TRBV20-1, the J call TRBJ2-5; 7 bases fit TRBD1. CDR1 is DFQATT and CDR2 is SNEGSKA in the germline V gene (reference sequence). Trimming took 3 bases from V and 5 from J; bases not matched to a gene: 9. This CDR3 has 14 residues.

This clonotype was detected a few times. The CDR3 is CASSDRGDYGYTF. DNA for the CDR3: TGTGCCAGCAGCGACAGGGGTGACTATGGCTACACCTTC. This chain links TRBV12-3 or TRBV12-4 with TRBJ1-2; 8 positions match TRBD1. Trimming removed 6 bases from V and 3 bases from J; junction bases left unmatched: 3. The CDR3 is made up of 13 amino acids.

In this sample, this clonotype turned up a few times. The rearrangement links TRBV18 to TRBJ2-2; D is undetermined. The V end was cut by 3 bases, the J end by 2 bases, with 7 bases between. Germline CDR1 and CDR2: KGHSH and LQKENI. The CDR3 runs 14 residues. The CDR3 DNA sequence: TGTGCCAGCTCACCTCTCGACAACACCGGGGAGCTGTTTTTT. It yields the protein CASSPLDNTGELFF.

This clonotype appeared a few times. Written as DNA, the CDR3 is TGTGCCAGCAGTCTTCGGACAGAGGCAGATACGCAGTATTTT. This gives the protein CASSLRTEADTQYF. This chain joins TRBV6-1 and TRBJ2-3; possible D gene TRBD1, 6 bases. With 5 bases removed from V and 4 bases from J, the gap between germline ends came to 13 bases. Per germline, CDR1 MNHNS and CDR2 SASEGT. This CDR3 spans 14 amino acids.

In its sample, this clonotype was seen a few times. This rearrangement joins TRBV7-2 to TRBJ1-4; D not resolved. The CDR3 loop spans 12 amino acids. With 3 bases removed from V and 8 bases from J, the gap between germline ends came to 7 bases. CDR1 is SGHTA and CDR2 is FQGNSA in the germline V gene. CDR3 sequence reads: CASSFPSEKLFF. The CDR3, as DNA: TGTGCCAGCAGCTTTCCCTCCGAAAAACTGTTTTTT.

The DNA for the CDR3 is TGTGCCTGGGGACAGGGACGCTACGAGCAGTACTTC. Amino acids: CAWGQGRYEQYF. The chain links TRBV30 to TRBJ2-7; 8 nucleotides match TRBD1. Trimming took 5 bases from V and 3 from J; bases not matched to a gene: 3. The germline V gene encodes CDR1 GTSNPN and CDR2 SVGIG (reference sequence). CDR3 size: 12 residues.

The J gene is TRBJ2-1, the V gene TRBV29-1; perhaps TRBD1 as D (6 bases). Germline CDR1 and CDR2: SQVTM and ANQGSEA. There are 10 residues in the CDR3. The ends were cut back, 4 bases at V and 9 bases at J, with 7 bases in the middle. The CDR3 DNA follows: TGCAGCGTTGTGGGGGCTGAGCAGTTCTTC. Translation: CSVVGAEQFF.

This clonotype has more than one count but fewer than ten. The genes are TRBV7-2 and TRBJ2-7; TRBD1 agrees at 7 bases. From germline, CDR1 is SGHTA and CDR2 FQGNSA. The ends lost 0 bases at V and 6 bases at J; junction bases unmatched: 5. This CDR3 has 14 residues. The CDR3 loop reads CASSLAGQLLEQYF. CDR3 DNA sequence: TGTGCCAGCAGCTTAGCGGGACAGCTTCTCGAGCAGTACTTC.

The chain employs TRBV27 and TRBJ1-2, with 8 bases matching TRBD1. This CDR3 spans 15 amino acids. The ends lost 5 bases at V and 3 bases at J; junction bases unmatched: 8. Germline V lookup: CDR1 MNHEY, CDR2 SMNVEV (reference sequence). The CDR3 spells CASSPWTGKDYGYTF. In nucleotides, the CDR3 is TGTGCCAGCAGTCCGTGGACAGGGAAGGACTATGGCTACACCTTC.

The genes are TRBV28 and TRBJ2-1; 8 positions agree with TRBD2. V gave up 3 bases and J gave up 7 bases; unmatched junction bases: 11. CDR3 size: 16 residues. Germline CDR1 reads MDHEN; CDR2 reads SYDVKM. Written as DNA, the CDR3 is TGTGCCAGCAGTTTTAACTCGGGGGGGCGGGGGAATGAGCAGTTCTTC. Its translation: CASSFNSGGRGNEQFF. Supplemented by reference TRBV28 and TRBJ2-1, the full variable domain reads DVKVTQSSRYLVKRTGEKVFLECVQDMDHENMFWYRQDPGLGLRLIYFSYDVKMKEKGDIPEGYSVSREKKERFSLILESASTNQTSMYLCASSFNSGGRGNEQFFGPGTRLTVL.

This chain links TRBV29-1 with TRBJ2-2; no definite D call. CDR1 and CDR2 from the germline V gene are SQVTM and ANQGSEA. V lost 1 base and J lost 4, with 7 bases in between. The CDR3 has 13 residues. The CDR3 DNA sequence: TGCAGCGTTGAAGGGGTTATCACCGGGGAGCTGTTTTTT. As protein: CSVEGVITGELFF.